The 9 T cell receptor beta chains listed next were all sequenced from one sample in a study of shared clonotypes between healthy human individuals. Here immunoSEQ multiplex PCR was the method, and the copy in TCRdb shows in-frame clones only, minus some. The sample lists over a million clones, roughly 97% occurring once. The source material was naive CD4+ T cells sorted from blood. As to subset: CD45RA+ positively selected. These receptors all come from a man aged 25-45 years in good health.

The rearrangement links TRBV19 to TRBJ2-3; 8 bases line up with TRBD2. This CDR3 region has 13 residues. Per the germline V gene, CDR1 is LNHDA and CDR2 is SQIVND (reference sequence). Germline trimming cut 9 bases from V and 4 bases from J; bases unmatched to any gene: 6. This CDR3 is CASGRAGADTQYF. CDR3 nucleotide sequence: TGTGCCAGCGGGAGGGCCGGCGCAGATACGCAGTATTTT. The variable domain in full, with the rest retrieved from reference TRBV19 and TRBJ2-3, is DGGITQSPKYLFRKEGQNVTLSCEQNLNHDAMYWYRQDPGQGLRLIYYSQIVNDFQKGDIAEGYSVSREKKESFPLTVTSAQKNPTAFYLCASGRAGADTQYFGPGTRLTVL.

V and J are TRBV6-5 and TRBJ2-7; 10 bases are shared with TRBD2. Germline V lookup: CDR1 MNHEY, CDR2 SVGAGI. V dropped 8 bases and J dropped 2; count of bases not matched to a gene: 9. This CDR3 region has 15 residues. The CDR3 bases are TGTGCCAGCGGACCCTCTAGCGGGGGAACCTACGAGCAGTACTTC. This translates into CASGPSSGGTYEQYF.

The chain links TRBV5-6 to TRBJ1-1, with D perhaps TRBD1 (5 bases). The germline V gene encodes CDR1 SGHDT and CDR2 YYEEEE. The V gene lost 0 bases and the J gene lost 4 bases, with 16 bases spanning the gap. This CDR3 comprises 16 residues. DNA for the CDR3: TGTGCCAGCAGCTTGGGTGGGGGGTCCTGGGGCACTGAAGCTTTCTTT. It is translated as CASSLGGGSWGTEAFF.

V and J are TRBV2 and TRBJ1-2, with D perhaps TRBD1 (6 bases). Per the germline V gene, CDR1 is SNHLY and CDR2 is FYNNEI. The CDR3 has 15 residues. The germline V and J ends were trimmed by 4 bases and 3 bases, with 15 bases remaining between them. CDR3 DNA sequence: TGTGCCAGCAGTGTGGACAGAGGGAGCCACTATGGCTACACCTTC. This gives the protein CASSVDRGSHYGYTF. The whole variable domain, remainder taken from reference TRBV2 and TRBJ1-2, is EPEVTQTPSHQVTQMGQEVILRCVPISNHLYFYWYRQILGQKVEFLVSFYNNEISEKSEIFDDQFSVERPDGSNFTLKIRSTKLEDSAMYFCASSVDRGSHYGYTFGSGTRLTVV.

The J gene is TRBJ2-5, the V gene TRBV27; D not certain. The germline V and J ends were trimmed by 3 bases and 0 bases, with 14 bases remaining between them. This CDR3 has 16 residues. Germline assignment: CDR1 MNHEY and CDR2 SMNVEV (reference sequence). The CDR3 DNA is TGTGCCAGCAGTTTTGTCGGAGCACAATACCAAGAGACCCAGTACTTC. This gives the protein CASSFVGAQYQETQYF.

The chain carries TRBV5-1 and TRBJ2-7, with TRBD2 matching 9 bases. This CDR3 is 16 amino acids long. In germline, CDR1 is SGHRS, CDR2 YFSETQ. V was pared by 0 bases and J by 3 bases, with 7 bases of the junction left unmatched. Written as DNA, the CDR3 is TGCGCCAGCAGCTTGGGTAGGGTTAGCGGGAGCTACGAGCAGTACTTC. It specifies CASSLGRVSGSYEQYF.

The chain couples TRBV2 to TRBJ2-5, with 9 bases that match TRBD2. The CDR3 consists of 16 residues. Losses at the gene ends were 10 bases for V and 3 bases for J; bases not matched to a gene: 15. Germline V lookup: CDR1 SNHLY, CDR2 FYNNEI. The CDR3 DNA reads TGTGCCACCTGCCAATGGGCGGGAGGGCCCGAAGAGACCCAGTACTTC. It specifies CATCQWAGGPEETQYF. Using reference TRBV2 and TRBJ2-5 for the parts outside the CDR3, the full variable domain is EPEVTQTPSHQVTQMGQEVILRCVPISNHLYFYWYRQILGQKVEFLVSFYNNEISEKSEIFDDQFSVERPDGSNFTLKIRSTKLEDSAMYFCATCQWAGGPEETQYFGPGTRLLVL.

In its sample, this clone was seen once. The chain links TRBV5-6 to TRBJ1-5; D gene uncertain. Trimming stripped 0 bases from V and 3 bases from J, with 7 bases between. Germline V gene lookup returns CDR1 SGHDT and CDR2 YYEEEE. There are 14 residues in the CDR3. The CDR3 DNA reads TGTGCCAGCAGCTTGGGACGGATCAATCAGCCCCAGCATTTT. This codes for CASSLGRINQPQHF.

The CDR3 is CASRKRGGDEKLFF. For the CDR3, the DNA is TGTGCCAGCAGGAAAAGGGGCGGGGATGAAAAACTGTTTTTT. The chain employs TRBV6-5 and TRBJ1-4, with D maybe TRBD1 (5 bases). The germline V gene has CDR1 MNHEY and CDR2 SVGAGI. Deletions cut 6 bases from V and 6 bases from J, with 14 bases between. The CDR3 length is 14 residues.